This T cell receptor (beta chain) was found in a study of T cell repertoires in cytomegalovirus infection. A single record per CDR3 protein comes from TCRdb applying MiXCR to the reads. The sample has some 500,000 distinct CDR3 sequences, about 33% seen once; the top ten hold 17%. A word on this clonotype: Its target is unknown.

J gave up 6 bases and V 6 bases, and 4 bases lay outside the gene matches. Per germline, CDR1 MNHEY and CDR2 SVGEGT. CDR3 size: 14 residues. The sequence derives from a human donor in good health (CMV status not recorded). Some clones in this sample may be carry-over from other donors' samples. This chain links TRBV6-2 or TRBV6-3 with TRBJ2-1, with 11 bases fitting TRBD2. The input for sequencing was cultured PBMCs, taken from culture after CMV antigen stimulation. The CDR3 DNA is TGTGCCAGCAGAAGTAGCGGGAGGGGCAATGAGCAGTTCTTC. This gives the protein CASRSSGRGNEQFF.